One and the same sample provided the 29 T cell receptor beta chains below, sequenced in a study of shared clonotypes between healthy human individuals (dated by TCRdb to 2020 to 2021). CD8 naive samples were CD45RO-negative cells positively selected for CCR7, giving a CD45RA+CCR7+ population that excluded TemRA cells. Libraries were made using the immunoSEQ multiplex PCR assay. TCRdb stores this immuneACCESS table with in-frame sequences only. Part of the clones is absent; in the studies checked, under half of the shortfall reflects unresolved V genes, and no reason is known for the rest. The sample records around 1.9 million clones, about 93% of which are singletons. The ten largest clones add up to under 2% of the sample. Sequenced sample: naive CD8+ T cells from PBMCs. Taken with the paper, the label for cell subset or site translates to: CD45RA+CCR7+. The receptors originated from a man aged 18 to 29 in good health. Some clones in this sample may be carry-over from other donors' samples.

V gene TRBV9 combines with J gene TRBJ2-3, with 12 positions matching TRBD2. The ends lost 1 base at V and 2 bases at J; junction bases unmatched: 5. The CDR3 has 17 amino acids. Germline values: CDR1 SGDLS, CDR2 YYNGEE. The CDR3 bases are TGTGCCAGCAGCGTAAGACTAGCGGGAGATTTCACAGATACGCAGTATTTT. Translation gives CASSVRLAGDFTDTQYF. Based on the CDR3 plus reference TRBV9 and TRBJ2-3, the full variable domain is DSGVTQTPKHLITATGQRVTLRCSPRSGDLSVYWYQQSLDQGLQFLIQYYNGEERAKGNILERFSAQQFPDLHSELNLSSLELGDSALYFCASSVRLAGDFTDTQYFGPGTRLTVL.

The V gene is TRBV29-1, the J gene TRBJ2-1, with 7 bases lining up with TRBD2. Trimming at V came to 3 bases and at J to 2 bases, leaving 4 bases not matched to a gene. The V gene's germline CDR1 is SQVTM and CDR2 ANQGSEA. The CDR3 is made up of 14 amino acids. CDR3 bases: TGCAGCGTTGAGGGGGGGAGTGCCTACAATGAGCAGTTCTTC. This codes for CSVEGGSAYNEQFF.

The chain recombines TRBV5-4 with TRBJ2-1; the match to TRBD1 covers 8 bases. The germline V gene has CDR1 SGHNT and CDR2 YYREEE (reference sequence). CDR3 length: 15 amino acids. V lost 2 bases, J lost 6 bases, and 7 bases stayed unmatched. DNA of the CDR3: TGTGCCAGCAGCTTCATCGACAGGGGAGGCAATGAGCAGTTCTTC. Translating it yields CASSFIDRGGNEQFF.

The CDR3, as DNA: TGTGCCAGCGCTTATGGGCGGGAGGGGCAGTTCTTC. Its translation is CASAYGREGQFF. J is TRBJ2-1 and V is TRBV28, with 9 nucleotides matching TRBD2. Germline lookup yields CDR1 MDHEN and CDR2 SYDVKM. The V gene end was trimmed by 8 bases and the J gene end by 12 bases; junction bases not matched to a gene: 8. This CDR3 spans 12 amino acids.

The chain joins TRBV30 to TRBJ2-7; D gene uncertain. V was clipped by 4 bases and J by 3 bases, with 10 bases between them. Germline-derived CDR1 and CDR2 are GTSNPN and SVGIG (reference sequence). The CDR3 runs 12 residues. CDR3 DNA: TGTGCCTGGACAGATGTTAGCTACGAGCAGTACTTC. Translated: CAWTDVSYEQYF.

The chain has TRBV7-7 and TRBJ2-5, with 9 nucleotides matching TRBD2. This CDR3 comprises 15 residues. The germline V gene encodes CDR1 SSHAT and CDR2 FNYEAQ (reference sequence). Trimming removed 3 bases from V and 3 bases from J; junction bases left unmatched: 5. DNA for the CDR3: TGTGCCAGCAGCTTTTCTAGCGGGGCAAAAGAGACCCAGTACTTC. Amino acid sequence: CASSFSSGAKETQYF.

The genes are TRBV6-1 and TRBJ1-1; D uncertain. Germline V gene lookup returns CDR1 MNHNS and CDR2 SASEGT. V lost 2 bases and J 2 bases, leaving 12 bases between the germline ends. There are 15 residues in the CDR3. CDR3 residues: CASSELQRINTEAFF. The CDR3, as DNA: TGTGCCAGCAGTGAACTTCAGAGAATTAACACTGAAGCTTTCTTT.

This clone was observed once. This chain uses TRBV7-8 with TRBJ2-7; 7 nucleotides align to TRBD2. The ends lost 5 bases at V and 3 bases at J; junction bases unmatched: 10. The germline V gene has CDR1 SGHVS and CDR2 FQNEAQ. The length of the CDR3 is 15 residues. CDR3 residues: CASSPRTSLGYEQYF. The CDR3 nucleotides are TGTGCCAGCAGCCCAAGGACTAGTCTCGGCTACGAGCAGTACTTC.

This clone has just one count. This chain links TRBV5-1 with TRBJ2-7, with 7 nucleotides matching TRBD2. The CDR3 spans 14 residues. Per germline, CDR1 SGHRS and CDR2 YFSETQ. V was pared by 0 bases and J by 6 bases, with 6 bases of the junction left unmatched. CDR3 region: CASSLEDSGIEQYF. The CDR3 nucleotides read TGCGCCAGCAGCTTGGAAGACAGCGGGATCGAGCAGTACTTC. Drawing the rest from reference TRBV5-1 and TRBJ2-7, the complete variable domain is KAGVTQTPRYLIKTRGQQVTLSCSPISGHRSVSWYQQTPGQGLQFLFEYFSETQRNKGNFPGRFSGRQFSNSRSEMNVSTLELGDSALYLCASSLEDSGIEQYFGPGTRLTVT.

This chain joins TRBV13 and TRBJ2-5; 12 bases fit TRBD1. Germline assignment: CDR1 PRHDT and CDR2 FYEKMQ (reference sequence). J lost 4 bases, V lost 5 bases, and 11 bases had no gene match. CDR3 size: 17 residues. The CDR3 protein is CASSPARGQGAGETQYF. For the CDR3, the DNA is TGTGCCAGCAGCCCCGCACGGGGACAGGGGGCGGGAGAGACCCAGTACTTC.

The V gene is TRBV7-9, the J gene TRBJ2-7; 7 nucleotides agree with TRBD1. Trimming at V came to 3 bases and at J to 7 bases, leaving 15 bases not matched to a gene. There are 16 residues in the CDR3. From germline, CDR1 is SEHNR and CDR2 FQNEAQ (reference sequence). CDR3 DNA: TGTGCCAGCAGCTTCGGACAGGCCTTCATCGGTCAGGAGCAGTACTTC. Residues: CASSFGQAFIGQEQYF.

V gene TRBV7-6 combines with J gene TRBJ2-4; 8 bases fit TRBD2. Trimming took 5 bases from V and 8 from J; bases not matched to a gene: 14. The germline V gene encodes CDR1 SGHVS and CDR2 FNYEAQ. There are 16 residues in the CDR3. For the CDR3, the DNA is TGTGCCAGCAGCCGCTCTCCGGGACTAGGGCGGGACATTCAGTACTTC. Amino acids: CASSRSPGLGRDIQYF.

DNA of the CDR3: TGTGCCAGCACAGCCTTTAACACCGGGGAGCTGTTTTTT. The encoded protein is CASTAFNTGELFF. V gene TRBV6-1 combines with J gene TRBJ2-2; D is unclear. Germline V gene data show CDR1 as MNHNS and CDR2 as SASEGT. The V end was cut by 7 bases, the J end by 2 bases, with 8 bases between. CDR3 length equals 13 residues.

The chain recombines TRBV5-1 with TRBJ2-7, with no clear D. This CDR3 comprises 14 residues. V was cut by 3 bases and J by 3 bases, with 13 bases left in between. Germline V gene lookup returns CDR1 SGHRS and CDR2 YFSETQ. CDR3 sequence reads: CASSWALGHYEQYF. The CDR3 DNA is TGCGCCAGCAGCTGGGCCCTAGGCCACTACGAGCAGTACTTC.

This clone was seen once. This chain links TRBV5-6 with TRBJ2-7; TRBD2 matches at 15 bases. The germline gives CDR1 SGHDT, CDR2 YYEEEE. The V and J ends lost 4 bases and 4 bases, in that order; junction bases with no gene match: 9. This CDR3 is 17 amino acids long. The CDR3 DNA reads as TGTGCCAGCAGCCCCGGACTAGCGGGAGGGCTTGAGTACGAGCAGTACTTC. Its protein is CASSPGLAGGLEYEQYF.

The V call is TRBV10-1, the J call TRBJ1-5; D is possibly TRBD1 (6 bases). Germline loops: CDR1 WNHNN, CDR2 SYGVQD (reference sequence). CDR3 size: 14 residues. V was trimmed by 6 bases and J by 5 bases, leaving 14 bases between them. The CDR3 spells CASRGRGLDQPQHF. CDR3 sequence (DNA): TGCGCCAGCAGAGGCAGGGGCCTGGATCAGCCCCAGCATTTT.

The chain carries TRBV19 and TRBJ1-1; weak D call: TRBD1 (5 bases). With 3 bases removed from V and 4 bases from J, the gap between germline ends came to 9 bases. The CDR3 covers 13 residues. From germline, CDR1 is LNHDA and CDR2 SQIVND (reference sequence). The CDR3 DNA reads TGTGCCAGTAGTATTATAGGGGCCACTGAAGCTTTCTTT. Translated: CASSIIGATEAFF.

The chain employs TRBV30 and TRBJ1-4, with TRBD1 matching over 9 bases. V shed 2 bases, J shed 8 bases, and the junction held 9 bases outside the gene matches. The CDR3 has 15 residues. Germline assignment: CDR1 GTSNPN and CDR2 SVGIG (reference sequence). This chain's CDR3 is CAWSYSQGAPEKLFF. For the CDR3, the DNA is TGTGCCTGGAGTTACTCACAGGGGGCGCCGGAAAAACTGTTTTTT.

This sequence joins TRBV27 and TRBJ2-3, with D maybe TRBD1 (6 bases). Germline CDR1 reads MNHEY; CDR2 reads SMNVEV (reference sequence). The CDR3 totals 15 residues. Trimming removed 5 bases at V and 4 bases at J, with 16 bases between. This CDR3 reads CASSRQESRADTQYF. DNA for the CDR3: TGTGCCAGCAGTCGACAGGAGAGTAGAGCAGATACGCAGTATTTT.

This chain joins TRBV28 and TRBJ2-5, with TRBD1 matching over 8 bases. The CDR3 is 15 amino acids. The junction had 6 bases not matched to a gene; V was cut back by 1 base and J by 5 bases. Germline assignment: CDR1 MDHEN and CDR2 SYDVKM. CDR3 in amino acids: CASSLFGRGRETQYF. As DNA, the CDR3 is TGTGCCAGCAGTTTATTTGGCAGGGGGCGGGAGACCCAGTACTTC. Using reference TRBV28 and TRBJ2-5 for the parts outside the CDR3, the full variable domain is DVKVTQSSRYLVKRTGEKVFLECVQDMDHENMFWYRQDPGLGLRLIYFSYDVKMKEKGDIPEGYSVSREKKERFSLILESASTNQTSMYLCASSLFGRGRETQYFGPGTRLLVL.

V and J are TRBV10-3 and TRBJ1-1, with unresolved D. The germline V gene encodes CDR1 ENHRY and CDR2 SYGVKD. This CDR3 spans 12 amino acids. With 0 bases removed from V and 4 bases from J, the gap between germline ends came to 3 bases. The CDR3 region has the DNA TGTGCCATCAGTGAGTCGGCCACTGAAGCTTTCTTT. Translating gives CAISESATEAFF.

The J gene is TRBJ2-7, the V gene TRBV27; D may be TRBD1 (5 bases). Trimming took 3 bases from V and 2 from J, leaving 14 bases between them. From germline, CDR1 is MNHEY and CDR2 SMNVEV (reference sequence). The CDR3 runs 15 residues. CDR3 in DNA: TGTGCCAGCAGTTTCGCGACAGCCAACACCTACGAGCAGTACTTC. This gives the protein CASSFATANTYEQYF.

The chain is built from TRBV19 and TRBJ2-1; 11 bases match TRBD2. This CDR3 has 14 amino acids. V was clipped by 3 bases and J by 8 bases; unmatched bases: 3. The germline gives CDR1 LNHDA, CDR2 SQIVND (reference sequence). In DNA, the CDR3 is TGTGCCAGTAGTATTACTAGCGGGAGCTATGAGCAGTTCTTC. It specifies CASSITSGSYEQFF. Using reference TRBV19 and TRBJ2-1 for the parts outside the CDR3, the full variable domain is DGGITQSPKYLFRKEGQNVTLSCEQNLNHDAMYWYRQDPGQGLRLIYYSQIVNDFQKGDIAEGYSVSREKKESFPLTVTSAQKNPTAFYLCASSITSGSYEQFFGPGTRLTVL.

The V and J genes are TRBV5-4 and TRBJ2-7; D could derive from TRBD1 or TRBD2 (5 bases each). Germline-derived CDR1 and CDR2 are SGHNT and YYREEE (reference sequence). Trimming cost V 4 bases and J 5 bases, with 19 bases left between them. This CDR3 has 15 amino acids. CDR3 region: CASSRRDGVLDEQYF. The CDR3 DNA is TGTGCCAGCAGCCGCCGGGACGGGGTCCTGGACGAGCAGTACTTC.

The rearrangement links TRBV5-6 to TRBJ2-7; D remains unclear. CDR1 is SGHDT, CDR2 YYEEEE, per germline. Trimming cost V 1 base and J 6 bases, with 2 bases left between them. The CDR3 consists of 10 residues. This CDR3 is CASSLIEQYF. In nucleotides, the CDR3 is TGTGCCAGCAGCTTGATCGAGCAGTACTTC.

This clone has a single count. The V call is TRBV10-3, the J call TRBJ1-2, with unresolved D. Germline CDR1 ENHRY, CDR2 SYGVKD. CDR3 length: 15 residues. V lost 2 bases and J 0 bases, leaving 10 bases between the germline ends. The CDR3 here is CAISEEGFSNYGYTF. CDR3 in DNA: TGTGCCATCAGTGAGGAAGGATTTTCTAACTATGGCTACACCTTC.

V is TRBV9 and J is TRBJ2-3; 10 positions match TRBD2. V lost 3 bases to trimming and J lost 5 bases; unmatched junction nucleotides: 9. This CDR3 contains 16 residues. Per germline, CDR1 SGDLS and CDR2 YYNGEE. The CDR3 loop reads CASSARGTSVEDTQYF. As DNA, the CDR3 is TGTGCCAGCAGCGCTAGGGGGACTAGCGTGGAAGATACGCAGTATTTT. The variable domain in full, completed from reference TRBV9 and TRBJ2-3, reads DSGVTQTPKHLITATGQRVTLRCSPRSGDLSVYWYQQSLDQGLQFLIQYYNGEERAKGNILERFSAQQFPDLHSELNLSSLELGDSALYFCASSARGTSVEDTQYFGPGTRLTVL.

The chain employs TRBV4-1 and TRBJ2-7; the D gene is possibly TRBD2 (6 bases). V lost 3 bases and J 6 bases, leaving 12 bases between the germline ends. The germline V gene encodes CDR1 MGHRA and CDR2 YSYEKL. The CDR3 spans 13 residues. The CDR3 coding sequence is TGCGCCAGCAGCCATGGAAGGGGAGGCGAGCAGTACTTC. It yields the protein CASSHGRGGEQYF.

This clone was recorded once. The genes are TRBV10-3 and TRBJ2-5; 7 bases fit TRBD2. Trimming cost V 0 bases and J 3 bases; bases outside gene matches: 4. This CDR3 is built from 15 residues. The V gene's germline CDR1 is ENHRY and CDR2 SYGVKD. This CDR3 is CAISESAGREETQYF. As DNA, the CDR3 is TGTGCCATCAGTGAGTCAGCAGGGAGGGAAGAGACCCAGTACTTC.